One and the same sample provided the 29 T cell receptor beta chains below, sequenced in a study of T cell repertoires in cytomegalovirus infection. The antigens of these receptors remain unknown. TCRdb ran MiXCR on the reads and lists one entry per CDR3 protein. There are about 890,000 distinct CDR3 sequences in the sample; roughly a third occur only once, and roughly 13% lies in the top ten. Sequenced here: cultured CD8+ T cells from PBMCs, sampled from culture after CMV antigen stimulation. The receptors derive from a human donor in good health (CMV status not recorded). Some clones in this sample may be carry-over from other donors' samples.

The sample holds many counts of this clonotype. The CDR3 region is CASSLGTFRYEQYF. CDR3 nucleotide sequence: TGTGCCAGCAGCTTGGGGACGTTTCGCTACGAGCAGTACTTC. The rearrangement uses TRBV7-2 and TRBJ2-7; possibly TRBD1 or TRBD2 for D (5 bases each). The CDR3 sequence is 14 residues long. The germline V gene has CDR1 SGHTA and CDR2 FQGNSA. Trimming cost V 3 bases and J 3 bases, with 12 bases left between them.

This clonotype was recorded many times. J is TRBJ1-2 and V is TRBV7-2, with D uncertain. The CDR3 is made up of 11 amino acids. V shed 1 base and J shed 12 bases, with 9 bases lying between them. The germline V gene encodes CDR1 SGHTA and CDR2 FQGNSA. The CDR3 spells CASSLGLEDTF. DNA of the CDR3: TGTGCCAGCAGCTTAGGTTTGGAAGACACCTTC.

The chain uses TRBV13 and TRBJ2-5; 10 bases are shared with TRBD2. The V segment lost 5 bases and the J segment 2 bases; nucleotides outside the gene matches: 11. Germline loops: CDR1 PRHDT, CDR2 FYEKMQ (reference sequence). The CDR3 is 17 residues long. The CDR3 is CASSGELAGVFQETQYF. The CDR3 DNA reads as TGTGCCAGCAGCGGTGAGCTAGCGGGGGTATTTCAAGAGACCCAGTACTTC.

This clonotype was seen a few times. This rearrangement joins TRBV27 to TRBJ2-5; D may be TRBD2 (5 bases). CDR1 is MNHEY and CDR2 is SMNVEV in the germline V gene (reference sequence). CDR3 length: 17 amino acids. V lost 5 bases and J 2 bases, leaving 21 bases between the germline ends. The CDR3 loop reads CASSDLYVSSPQETQYF. The CDR3, as DNA: TGTGCCAGCAGTGATTTATACGTGTCTAGCCCTCAAGAGACCCAGTACTTC.

V is TRBV19 and J is TRBJ2-1, with D tentatively TRBD2 (5 bases). CDR1 is LNHDA and CDR2 is SQIVND in the germline V gene (reference sequence). The CDR3 runs to 15 residues. Deletions cut 0 bases from V and 7 bases from J, with 13 bases between. The CDR3 DNA sequence: TGTGCCAGTAGTATAGACTTCGAGGGTTGGAATGAGCAGTTCTTC. It codes for CASSIDFEGWNEQFF.

This chain uses TRBV6-5 with TRBJ1-2, with D possibly matching TRBD1 (6 bases). V was shortened by 0 bases and J by 8 bases, with 13 bases between the two germline ends. From germline, CDR1 is MNHEY and CDR2 SVGAGI. This CDR3 region has 14 residues. This chain's CDR3 is CASSYSTQGLGYTF. In nucleotides, the CDR3 is TGTGCCAGCAGTTACTCGACGCAGGGGCTCGGCTACACCTTC.

This clonotype has just a few counts. The rearrangement uses TRBV7-6 and TRBJ2-7; TRBD1 aligns across 10 bases. With 5 bases clipped from V and 6 bases from J, the junction kept 4 bases outside the gene matches. This CDR3 is 13 amino acids long. CDR1 is SGHVS, CDR2 FNYEAQ, per germline. The CDR3 nucleotides read TGTGCCAGCAGCCCCCGGGACAGGGGCGAGCAGTACGTC. Residues: CASSPRDRGEQYV.

The genes are TRBV12-5 and TRBJ2-5; 13 nucleotides align to TRBD2. The ends lost 7 bases at V and 5 bases at J; junction bases unmatched: 7. CDR1 and CDR2 (germline): LGHNT, FRNRAP. The CDR3 has 15 residues. The CDR3: CASARTSGGMETQYF. The DNA of the CDR3 is TGTGCTAGTGCCAGGACTAGCGGGGGCATGGAGACCCAGTACTTC.

The chain recombines TRBV6-6 with TRBJ1-5, with D uncertain. Germline values: CDR1 MNHNY, CDR2 SVGAGI (reference sequence). V was cut by 5 bases and J by 3 bases, with 11 bases left in between. The CDR3 totals 14 residues. As DNA, the CDR3 is TGTGCCAGCAGTGGCAGGAGAAACAATCAGCCCCAGCATTTT. Translating gives CASSGRRNNQPQHF.

This clonotype has just a few counts. CDR3 in amino acids: CASITLGPGTEAFF. Here the CDR3 DNA reads TGTGCCAGCATTACACTGGGTCCCGGCACTGAAGCTTTCTTT. The chain carries TRBV6-1 and TRBJ1-1; D is unclear. V lost 7 bases and J 4 bases, leaving 16 bases between the germline ends. This CDR3 has 14 residues. In germline, CDR1 is MNHNS, CDR2 SASEGT.

Here the CDR3 DNA reads TGCAGTGCGGCCTGGGGGGTTGCGGGGGGACTCATGTGGGAGACCCAGTACTTC. It is translated as CSAAWGVAGGLMWETQYF. This chain uses TRBV20-1 with TRBJ2-5; 8 bases align to TRBD2. Per the germline V gene, CDR1 is DFQATT and CDR2 is SNEGSKA (reference sequence). The CDR3 length is 18 residues. The V segment lost 6 bases and the J segment 5 bases; nucleotides outside the gene matches: 23.

This sequence joins TRBV7-6 and TRBJ2-1; D ambiguous. V was cut by 3 bases and J by 6 bases, with 9 bases left in between. Germline lookup yields CDR1 SGHVS and CDR2 FNYEAQ. This CDR3 spans 13 amino acids. The CDR3 is CASSFTDPNEQFF. CDR3 coding DNA: TGTGCCAGCAGCTTCACCGATCCCAATGAGCAGTTCTTC.

This chain links TRBV6-2 or TRBV6-3 with TRBJ2-1; TRBD1 might be the D (5 bases). Trimming removed 2 bases at V and 7 bases at J, with 15 bases between. The germline V gene encodes CDR1 MNHEY and CDR2 SVGEGT. This CDR3 contains 15 residues. CDR3 loop: CASSYRGLAENEQFF. The CDR3 coding sequence is TGTGCCAGCAGTTACAGGGGCCTGGCGGAGAATGAGCAGTTCTTC.

About this clonotype itself: A much larger clone differs by one base, so this may be a read error. This chain links TRBV9 with TRBJ2-1, with TRBD1 as a possible D gene (6 bases). CDR3 length: 13 residues. Germline CDR1 SGDLS, CDR2 YYNGEE. Trimming shortened V by 0 bases and J by 6 bases, and 7 bases separated the two germline ends. CDR3 coding DNA: TGTGCCAGCAGCGTAGTACAGGGCAATGAGCAGTTCTTC. It encodes CASSVVQGNEQFF.

The chain employs TRBV14 and TRBJ2-2, with TRBD1 matching over 9 bases. CDR1 and CDR2 (germline): SGHDN, FVKESK. This CDR3 contains 16 residues. The J segment lost 5 bases and the V segment lost 4 bases, leaving 8 bases of the junction unmatched. CDR3 nucleotide sequence: TGTGCCAGCAGCCCCACAGGGGGCACGTGGACCGGGGAGCTGTTTTTT. Encoded protein: CASSPTGGTWTGELFF.

This chain links TRBV27 with TRBJ2-3, with a tentative D call TRBD2 (6 bases). Trimming pared 6 bases from V and 1 base from J, leaving 14 bases between. This CDR3 has 15 residues. Per the germline V gene, CDR1 is MNHEY and CDR2 is SMNVEV (reference sequence). Here the CDR3 DNA reads TGTGCCAGCAGAACCGGGACTGGTGGCACAGATACGCAGTATTTT. Protein product: CASRTGTGGTDTQYF.

This clonotype was counted a few times. The V and J genes are TRBV28 and TRBJ1-4, with 9 nucleotides matching TRBD1. V trimming: 3 bases; J trimming: 8 bases; junction bases outside the gene matches: 13. Germline CDR1 is MDHEN and CDR2 is SYDVKM. The CDR3 loop spans 17 amino acids. CDR3: CASSFLATGGSEEKLFF. CDR3 sequence (DNA): TGTGCCAGCAGTTTTCTCGCTACAGGGGGCTCGGAGGAAAAACTGTTTTTT.

This clonotype came up a few times. V and J are TRBV15 and TRBJ2-1; D call uncertain. The CDR3 spans 13 residues. From germline, CDR1 is LNHNV and CDR2 YYDKDF (reference sequence). V was pared by 8 bases and J by 6 bases, with 14 bases between. This CDR3 is CATEMGTGNEQFF. CDR3 nucleotide sequence: TGTGCCACCGAAATGGGAACGGGCAATGAGCAGTTCTTC.

V usage is TRBV5-4 and J usage is TRBJ1-2; D possibly corresponds to TRBD1 (6 bases). In germline, CDR1 is SGHNT, CDR2 YYREEE (reference sequence). The CDR3 runs to 15 residues. The V and J ends lost 1 base and 2 bases respectively, with 12 bases between them. The CDR3 nucleotides read TGTGCCAGCAGCTTGACTTCAGGGGAAAACTATGGCTACACCTTC. Translation gives CASSLTSGENYGYTF.

J is TRBJ2-7 and V is TRBV6-2 or TRBV6-3; weak D call: TRBD1 (5 bases). Trimming removed 4 bases at V and 2 bases at J, with 9 bases between. The CDR3 has 13 residues. Germline CDR1 reads MNHEY; CDR2 reads SVGEGT. The CDR3 DNA sequence: TGTGCCAGCAGTTCGACAGTTCCCTACGAGCAGTACTTC. Protein: CASSSTVPYEQYF.

The rearrangement links TRBV6-8 to TRBJ2-7; 10 bases align to TRBD2. The V and J ends lost 3 bases and 5 bases, in that order; junction bases with no gene match: 7. Germline V gene data show CDR1 as MNHGY and CDR2 as SAAAGT. The CDR3 has 15 amino acids. CDR3 nucleotide sequence: TGTGCCAGCAGTTATCCAAGCGGGGGGGCCCACGAGCAGTACTTC. This gives the protein CASSYPSGGAHEQYF.

The chain joins TRBV7-9 to TRBJ1-2; TRBD1 is a possible D gene (6 bases). V lost 4 bases and J lost 4, with 16 bases in between. CDR3 length: 15 residues. CDR1 and CDR2 (germline): SEHNR, FQNEAQ (reference sequence). CDR3: CASSSNQGSVYGYTF. The CDR3 DNA is TGTGCCAGCAGCTCAAACCAGGGGTCGGTCTATGGCTACACCTTC.

This clonotype was seen only once. The V call is TRBV28, the J call TRBJ1-6, with D maybe TRBD1 (5 bases). CDR3 length: 15 amino acids. Trimming removed 4 bases from V and 3 bases from J, with 10 bases in between. Germline V gives CDR1 MDHEN, CDR2 SYDVKM. The CDR3 DNA sequence: TGTGCCAGCAGTTCGCAGGGATTCTATAATTCACCCCTCCACTTT. Its protein product is CASSSQGFYNSPLHF.

The chain carries TRBV10-3 and TRBJ2-1; D not certain. The germline V gene has CDR1 ENHRY and CDR2 SYGVKD. The CDR3 length is 11 residues. This CDR3 reads CASVGFHEQFF. CDR3 sequence (DNA): TGTGCATCGGTGGGGTTCCATGAGCAGTTCTTC.

This clonotype was detected only a few times. CDR3 DNA: TGTGCCAGTGACCTCACTGAAGCTTTCTTT. It encodes CASDLTEAFF. This chain uses TRBV9 with TRBJ1-1; D call uncertain. The germline V gene encodes CDR1 SGDLS and CDR2 YYNGEE. The V end was cut by 8 bases, the J end by 4 bases, with 6 bases between. This CDR3 region has 10 residues.

This clonotype came up many times. The V gene is TRBV7-2, the J gene TRBJ1-6, with D perhaps matching TRBD1 (5 bases). V was clipped by 3 bases and J by 3 bases, with 15 bases between them. Per germline, CDR1 SGHTA and CDR2 FQGNSA. CDR3 length equals 17 residues. The CDR3: CASSFYKDIFYNSPLHF. CDR3 nucleotides: TGTGCCAGCAGCTTTTACAAGGACATTTTCTATAATTCACCCCTCCACTTT. The full variable domain, rest sourced from reference TRBV7-2 and TRBJ1-6, is GAGVSQSPSNKVTEKGKDVELRCDPISGHTALYWYRQSLGQGLEFLIYFQGNSAPDKSGLPSDRFSAERTGGSVSTLTIQRTQQEDSAVYLCASSFYKDIFYNSPLHFGNGTRLTVT.

V is TRBV29-1 and J is TRBJ1-1, with D hard to call. CDR1 is SQVTM, CDR2 ANQGSEA, per germline. This CDR3 has 15 residues. Trimming removed 0 bases from V and 4 bases from J, with 15 bases in between. In DNA, the CDR3 is TGCAGCGTTGAAGACAGACGGGAGGGAAGCACTGAAGCTTTCTTT. Amino acids: CSVEDRREGSTEAFF.

The genes are TRBV25-1 and TRBJ2-3; D is perhaps TRBD1 (5 bases). The CDR3 has 16 residues. CDR1 is MGHDK, CDR2 SYGVNS, per germline. Trimming removed 4 bases from V and 2 bases from J, with 16 bases in between. The CDR3 DNA is TGTGCCAGCAGTGGGGCAGTAAAAGGGGCCACAGATACGCAGTATTTT. Protein: CASSGAVKGATDTQYF.

At least ten counts were recorded for this clonotype. This chain links TRBV7-6 with TRBJ1-1, with D unclear. Trimming pared 5 bases from V and 3 bases from J, leaving 10 bases between. This CDR3 is built from 13 residues. Per germline, CDR1 SGHVS and CDR2 FNYEAQ. The CDR3 sequence is CASSLGPYTEAFF. The CDR3 DNA reads TGTGCCAGCAGCCTCGGACCCTACACTGAAGCTTTCTTT.